This TCR beta chain was sequenced during a study of blood T cell repertoires in COVID-19. On the study more broadly: Spain, Italy and the United States supplied samples that represented acute and convalescent COVID-19. PBMCs, B-cell-depleted T cells, or T cells provided the cDNA or gDNA that made up the material.

Authors' data handling: Nucleated cell number was recorded as an estimate derived from reference gene primer amplification. Sequencing was performed with immunoSEQ multiplex PCR; in TCRdb, only in-frame clones are kept and a portion is missing. For V, J and clone size, that table is used; D and trimming come from the DNA. The data show roughly 35,000 clones, about nine tenths seen once. The specimen was peripheral blood. The TCR was taken from a man aged 70-80 years with acute or convalescent COVID-19.

The DNA for the CDR3 is TGTGCCAGCAGCTTGGGACAGTGGGGCGAGCAGTACTTC. Translation: CASSLGQWGEQYF. The V gene is TRBV5-6, the J gene TRBJ2-7, with D maybe TRBD1 (5 bases). Per germline, CDR1 SGHDT and CDR2 YYEEEE. Trimming took 0 bases from V and 6 from J, leaving 10 bases between them. The CDR3 runs 13 residues.